This is a list of T cell receptor beta chains from one sample in a study of blood T cell repertoires in COVID-19. The data were produced by immunoSEQ multiplex PCR, yet TCRdb's version contains in-frame clones alone and is incomplete. Seen here are over 140,000 clones, 65% to 85% observed once, and the top ten hold 4%. Sequenced material: peripheral blood. These TCRs come from a woman aged 55-75 years with acute or convalescent COVID-19. Both conserved end residues are part of each CDR3. The order of the fields is D gene, J gene, V gene, CDR3 protein. The D gene is left open where the match is weak.

D: TRBD1
J: TRBJ1-2
V: TRBV23-1
CDR3: CATPSRDREAPSYGYTF

D: TRBD2
J: TRBJ2-7
V: TRBV6-1
CDR3: CASSDAGSGRRYEQYF

D: TRBD1
J: TRBJ1-2
V: TRBV2
CDR3: CASRLSGTGGRGYTF

D: TRBD1
J: TRBJ1-1
V: TRBV5-4
CDR3: CASSLQGVMNTEAFF

D: -
J: TRBJ1-4
V: TRBV7-8
CDR3: CASSLDWGNEKLFF

D: TRBD1
J: TRBJ1-2
V: TRBV28
CDR3: CASSLAGGRGYTF

D: TRBD1
J: TRBJ1-1
V: TRBV2
CDR3: CASRPNRGNTEAFF

D: -
J: TRBJ2-1
V: TRBV2
CDR3: CASCDWPQGGLGEQFF

D: TRBD1
J: TRBJ1-5
V: TRBV6-5
CDR3: CASRKSLRGLQPQHF

D: TRBD2
J: TRBJ2-7
V: TRBV19
CDR3: CATASGVTYEQYF

D: -
J: TRBJ2-7
V: TRBV29-1
CDR3: CSVEGSGMRSYEQYF

D: TRBD1
J: TRBJ1-4
V: TRBV6-5
CDR3: CASSYTSSGGAEKLFF

D: TRBD2
J: TRBJ2-1
V: TRBV5-4
CDR3: CASSPGTSFYNEQFF

D: TRBD2
J: TRBJ2-7
V: TRBV15
CDR3: CATSRDTGTSLEQYF

D: TRBD1
J: TRBJ2-2
V: TRBV3-1/TRBV3-2
CDR3: CATENRGALYTGELFF

D: TRBD1
J: TRBJ2-6
V: TRBV15
CDR3: CATRDTGTGVPGANVLTF

D: -
J: TRBJ1-4
V: TRBV28
CDR3: CASSLSEEGANEKLFF

D: -
J: TRBJ1-5
V: TRBV9
CDR3: CASSVLGGVDQPQHF

D: TRBD1
J: TRBJ2-3
V: TRBV15
CDR3: CATSRETGVSTDTQYF

D: -
J: TRBJ1-1
V: TRBV5-5
CDR3: CASSLAGNTEAFF

D: -
J: TRBJ1-3
V: TRBV28
CDR3: CASSLRGISGNTIYF

D: -
J: TRBJ1-1
V: TRBV18
CDR3: CASSQPGGGSTEAFF

D: TRBD1
J: TRBJ1-4
V: TRBV7-9
CDR3: CASSSTGGGEKLFF

D: TRBD1
J: TRBJ2-5
V: TRBV5-1
CDR3: CASSLGTAQETQYF

D: TRBD2
J: TRBJ2-5
V: TRBV27
CDR3: CASSALTSGEETQYF

D: TRBD1
J: TRBJ1-2
V: TRBV13
CDR3: CASSLLLESSKGQRGYTF